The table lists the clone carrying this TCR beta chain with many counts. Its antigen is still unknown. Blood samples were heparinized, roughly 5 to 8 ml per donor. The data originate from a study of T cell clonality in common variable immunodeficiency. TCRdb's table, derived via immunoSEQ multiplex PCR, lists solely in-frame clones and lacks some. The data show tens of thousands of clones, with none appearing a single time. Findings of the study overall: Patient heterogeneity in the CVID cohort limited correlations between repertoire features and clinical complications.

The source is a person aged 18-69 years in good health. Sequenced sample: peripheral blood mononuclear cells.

Partial CDR3 DNA: TGCGCCAGCAGCTTCGGTGGCAATGAG. Translation: CASSFGGNE. The whole CDR3 region reads CASSFGGNEQFF. The rearrangement uses TRBV5-1 and TRBJ2-1; unclear D gene. The read ends 3 residues before the CDR3 terminus; that terminus is restored from the germline J gene. The CDR3 extends over 12 amino acids. CDR1 is SGHRS, CDR2 YFSETQ, per germline. The germline V and J ends were trimmed by 2 bases and 6 bases, with 6 bases remaining between them.